These T cell receptor beta chains were read from a single sample in a study of blood T cell repertoires in COVID-19. Profiled with immunoSEQ multiplex PCR; TCRdb holds only in-frame clones, not every one. The sample includes around 380,000 clones, roughly 80% of them seen just once. Source material: peripheral blood. These receptors came from a human donor with acute or convalescent COVID-19. The donor label of this sample is uncertain. The CDR3 runs from the conserved cysteine through the conserved F or W. The D gene is left open where the match is weak. The size of a clone is reported for some rows only, either as once, few or many, or as a class for expanded clones.

CDR3 length	V gene	D gene	clone size	J gene	CDR3 DNA	CDR3 protein
14	TRBV7-9	-	-	TRBJ1-1	TGTGCCAGCAGGGACGGGACAAGAACCACTGAAGCTTTCTTT	CASRDGTRTTEAFF
17	TRBV14	TRBD2	-	TRBJ2-7	TGTGCCAGCAGCCCAGGGACTAGCGGGATAAGACCCAACGAGCAGTACTTC	CASSPGTSGIRPNEQYF
15	TRBV19	-	-	TRBJ2-4	TGTGCCAGTAGTATTCAAGCGGCTTTCAAAAACATTCAGTACTTC	CASSIQAAFKNIQYF
16	TRBV6-5	-	-	TRBJ2-1	TGTGCCAGCAGTTACTCGAGTCGTTCCTCCTACAATGAGCAGTTCTTC	CASSYSSRSSYNEQFF
15	TRBV10-2	-	few	TRBJ1-2	TGCGCCAGCAGTGCTCGTCCTGGCAGTTCTTATGGCTACACCTTC	CASSARPGSSYGYTF
16	TRBV3-1/TRBV3-2	TRBD2	-	TRBJ2-2	TGTGCCAGCAGCCGTCAGGGAGGGACGGGCACCGGGGAGCTGTTTTTT	CASSRQGGTGTGELFF
11	TRBV29-1	-	-	TRBJ2-1	TGCAGCGTTGAAAAGGGAGTTGAGCAGTTCTTC	CSVEKGVEQFF
16	TRBV5-5	TRBD1	-	TRBJ1-2	TGTGCCAGCAGCTTTGGGGGGACAGACCCTTCCTATGGCTACACCTTC	CASSFGGTDPSYGYTF
15	TRBV6-5	-	-	TRBJ1-4	TGTGCCAGCAGTTACCGAGGAGCAACTAATGAAAAACTGTTTTTT	CASSYRGATNEKLFF
15	TRBV10-2	TRBD1	-	TRBJ2-1	TGCGCCACGCGGGGTGGGACAGGGTTACGGAATGAGCAGTTCTTC	CATRGGTGLRNEQFF
17	TRBV7-2	TRBD1	once	TRBJ1-3	TGTGCCAGCAGCGACAGGGCCTCGGGGTTCTCTGGAAACACCATATATTTT	CASSDRASGFSGNTIYF
14	TRBV2	-	-	TRBJ1-5	TGTGCCAGCAGTGTTGTCAGAAACAATCAGCCCCAGCATTTT	CASSVVRNNQPQHF
13	TRBV24-1	TRBD2	-	TRBJ2-1	TGTGCCACCCGGGGGGGGAGTCACAATGAGCAGTTCTTC	CATRGGSHNEQFF
16	TRBV6-4	-	-	TRBJ1-5	TGTGCCAGCAGTGACTCGAAACAGTCTCTGAGTCAGCCCCAGCATTTT	CASSDSKQSLSQPQHF
15	TRBV7-2	-	-	TRBJ1-1	TGTGCCAGCAGCTTAGAAGGGCAGGGGAACACTGAAGCTTTCTTT	CASSLEGQGNTEAFF
15	TRBV7-2	-	-	TRBJ2-2	TGTGCCAGCAGCCCAACACCATACCTCACCGGGGAGCTGTTTTTT	CASSPTPYLTGELFF
16	TRBV2	TRBD2	-	TRBJ2-5	TGTGCCAGCAGTGCTCTGGGACTAGCGGGGGGAGAGACCCAGTACTTC	CASSALGLAGGETQYF
15	TRBV5-1	TRBD1	-	TRBJ2-1	TGCGCCAGCAGCCGAGGGTGGACAGGGTACAATGAGCAGTTCTTC	CASSRGWTGYNEQFF
12	TRBV20-1	-	-	TRBJ1-5	TGCAGTGCTAGTGCTGCAGGGCAGCCCCAGCATTTT	CSASAAGQPQHF
15	TRBV7-8	TRBD1	-	TRBJ2-2	TGTGCCAGCGGAGGGGGACAGGGTGGCGGCGGGGAGCTGTTTTTT	CASGGGQGGGGELFF
15	TRBV7-6	-	-	TRBJ2-3	TGTGCCAGCAGCTTGGGCCTACCTGGCACAGATACGCAGTATTTT	CASSLGLPGTDTQYF
12	TRBV15	TRBD1	-	TRBJ1-4	TGTGCCACCAGCGGAGGGAACAGGGGCCTGTTTTTT	CATSGGNRGLFF
15	TRBV11-2	TRBD1	-	TRBJ2-7	TGTGCCAGCAGCTTAGGTGGGACAGGGGGCCACGAGCAGTACTTC	CASSLGGTGGHEQYF
15	TRBV5-1	-	-	TRBJ1-4	TGCGCCAGCAGCAAATGGACGGAGGTCGGAGAAAAACTGTTTTTT	CASSKWTEVGEKLFF
14	TRBV25-1	-	-	TRBJ1-4	TGTGCCAGCAGCGAAAGGGCAGGGTCGGGAAAACTGTTTTTT	CASSERAGSGKLFF
13	TRBV6-5	-	-	TRBJ2-5	TGTGCCAGCACCTCGGGGAGGCAAGAGACCCAGTACTTC	CASTSGRQETQYF
12	TRBV5-4	-	few	TRBJ2-7	TGTGCCAGCAGCTCACTAGCTGGTGAGCAGTACTTC	CASSSLAGEQYF
11	TRBV12-3/TRBV12-4	-	-	TRBJ1-2	TGTGCCAGCGGTCCCGGCTATGGCTACACCTTC	CASGPGYGYTF
15	TRBV18	-	-	TRBJ1-1	TGTGCCAGCTCACCACCGGGGGGGGCCAGCACTGAAGCTTTCTTT	CASSPPGGASTEAFF